This TCR beta chain was found in a study of blood T cell repertoires in COVID-19. The table came from immunoSEQ multiplex PCR; TCRdb's copy has only in-frame clones and leaves some out. The table lists a few hundred thousand clones, more than 75% of them singletons, with more than 9% in the top ten. V was shortened by 0 bases and J by 6 bases, with 10 bases between the two germline ends. The CDR3 extends over 13 amino acids. Germline V gene lookup returns CDR1 SGHRS and CDR2 YFSETQ. What was sequenced was PBMCs or T cells enriched from blood (not recorded which). The V and J genes are TRBV5-1 and TRBJ2-7; D is uncertain. This TCR came from a woman aged 18 to 35 who had recovered from COVID-19. The CDR3 DNA reads as TGCGCCAGCAGCTTGGACGGGTTCTCCGAGCAGTACTTC. It codes for CASSLDGFSEQYF.